The clone carrying this T cell receptor (beta chain) has only a few counts. What it recognizes is unknown. Because the CDR3 is missing its conserved closing phenylalanine or tryptophan, this is likely a read error. It is unclear where the CDR3 begins or ends on the DNA, so no DNA is shown, and the CDR3 is as TCRdb lists it. The CDR3 spans 13 amino acids, including both terminal residues. This specimen comes from a study of early T cells in non-severe SARS-CoV-2 infection. In the study overall: Chains were unpaired, as sequencing was done on bulk RNA from unsorted whole blood. Study observations and caveats: CD4 and private specificities were missed by VDJdb matching, which favored anti-spike CD8 responses.

Each cDNA molecule carried a unique molecular identifier. TCRdb re-analysed the 5' RACE reads in MiXCR, keeping a single row per CDR3 protein. This table holds more than 35,000 distinct CDR3 sequences, roughly 10% found once. The receptor comes from an adult who was a healthcare worker with PCR-confirmed SARS-CoV-2 infection or an uninfected control (not recorded which). This chain connects TRBV12-3 or TRBV12-4 to TRBJ1-1. The sequencing input was whole blood. CDR3 amino acids: CATDPVGRDYPIC.